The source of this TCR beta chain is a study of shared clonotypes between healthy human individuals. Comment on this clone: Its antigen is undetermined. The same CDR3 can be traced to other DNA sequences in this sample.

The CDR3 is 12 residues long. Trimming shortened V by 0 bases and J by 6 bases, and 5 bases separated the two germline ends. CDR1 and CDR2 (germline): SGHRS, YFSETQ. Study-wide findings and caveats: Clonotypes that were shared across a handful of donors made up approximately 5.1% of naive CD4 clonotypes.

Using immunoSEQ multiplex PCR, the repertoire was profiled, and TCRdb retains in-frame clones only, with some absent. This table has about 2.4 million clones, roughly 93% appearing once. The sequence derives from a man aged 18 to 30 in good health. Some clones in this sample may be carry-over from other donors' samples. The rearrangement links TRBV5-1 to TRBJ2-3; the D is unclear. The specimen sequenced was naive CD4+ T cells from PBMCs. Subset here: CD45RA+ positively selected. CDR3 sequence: CASSLVGDTQYF. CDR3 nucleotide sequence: TGCGCCAGCAGCTTGGTTGGGGATACGCAGTATTTT.